Sequencing of this T cell receptor (beta chain) was carried out in a study of high-grade serous ovarian cancer treatment subgroups. For the study at large: Mean per sample: about 14,000 reads, thousands of unique TCR beta rearrangements. Study conclusions and caveats: Without spatial data, bulk sequencing limits insight into HGSC tumor diversity. TCR clonal relatedness correlated positively with neoantigen level.

The table lists this clone with a few counts. Antigen unknown. The tumor samples were collected prior to definitive surgery or chemotherapy. The CDR3 runs to 15 residues. The germline V gene has CDR1 SGHNT and CDR2 YYREEE (reference sequence). V lost 4 bases to trimming and J lost 4 bases, with 18 bases between them. Profiling relied on immunoSEQ multiplex PCR, and the TCRdb table lists in-frame clones only, not all of them. The data show about 10,000 clones, about 70% seen once. The material sequenced was tumor tissue. The receptor was derived from a human donor with high-grade serous ovarian cancer. The chain is built from TRBV5-4 and TRBJ2-7; D is perhaps TRBD2 (5 bases). DNA of the CDR3: TGTGCCAGCAGCCCTTCTCCGATCGGCGGGTACGAGCAGTACTTC. Amino acids: CASSPSPIGGYEQYF.